This TCR beta chain emerged from a study of T cells after yellow fever vaccination. Across the whole study: Fractions of limited cellularity were prepared by means of SMART-Seq v4 Ultra Low Input. Study results and limitations: At around 95% for CD4 and approximately 89% for CD8, most primary-vaccination clones showed up again after the booster.

To note about this clonotype: Antigen unknown.

The length of the CDR3 is 15 residues. V lost 10 bases to trimming and J lost 6 bases; unmatched junction nucleotides: 11. Germline assignment: CDR1 MNHEY and CDR2 SVGEGT. 5'RACE template switching generated TCR cDNA, adding a universal primer site and UMIs. TCRdb used MiXCR to reprocess the 5' RACE reads, holding one entry per CDR3 protein. The sample contains around 550,000 distinct CDR3 sequences, about a fifth of which appear only once. Sequencing used PBMCs, obtained 15 days after the yellow fever booster vaccination. The rearrangement joins TRBV6-2 or TRBV6-3 to TRBJ2-2; the match to TRBD2 covers 10 bases. This receptor was obtained from a man under 40 who received the YFV17D yellow fever vaccine. CDR3 region: CATSITSGKSGELFF. For the CDR3, the DNA is TGTGCCACCTCGATAACTAGCGGGAAGTCCGGGGAGCTGTTTTTT.